This TCR beta chain was obtained from a study of T cells in narcolepsy. Libraries were prepared by immunoSEQ multiplex PCR; TCRdb keeps only in-frame clonotypes and omits some of them. The sample records approximately 40,000 clones, around 88% being singletons. There are 14 residues in the CDR3. CDR1 SGHDT and CDR2 YYEEEE come from the germline V gene. V was clipped by 3 bases and J by 2 bases; unmatched bases: 3. This clonotype was obtained from a human donor with narcolepsy. The chain is built from TRBV5-6 and TRBJ2-5; 8 nucleotides match TRBD2. Sequencing was carried out using CD45RA- memory CD4+ T cells from PBMCs. The chain's CDR3 is CASSSGGTQETQYF. The CDR3 DNA sequence: TGTGCCAGCAGCTCGGGGGGGACGCAAGAGACCCAGTACTTC.